This section outlines one TCR beta chain sequence together with its context. This sample is drawn from a study of blood T cell repertoires in COVID-19. For the study at large: T cells, B-cell-depleted T cells, or PBMCs supplied cDNA or gDNA.

After removal of 2 bases from V and 7 bases from J, the junction contained 0 bases not matched to a gene. The CDR3 is 13 amino acids. Germline values: CDR1 MDHEN, CDR2 SYDVKM. As handled by the study authors: Reference gene primer amplification gave nucleated cell count estimates. The data were produced by immunoSEQ multiplex PCR, yet TCRdb's version contains in-frame clones alone and is incomplete. That table gives V, J and clone size, and the DNA gave D and trimming. The sample shows some 130,000 clones, around 80% of them seen only once. The sample was peripheral blood. The receptor's source is a man in his 60s who had recovered from COVID-19. V and J are TRBV28 and TRBJ1-4, with TRBD1 matching over 8 bases. CDR3: CASSLGTGEKLFF. CDR3 nucleotides: TGTGCCAGCAGTTTAGGGACAGGTGAAAAACTGTTTTTT.